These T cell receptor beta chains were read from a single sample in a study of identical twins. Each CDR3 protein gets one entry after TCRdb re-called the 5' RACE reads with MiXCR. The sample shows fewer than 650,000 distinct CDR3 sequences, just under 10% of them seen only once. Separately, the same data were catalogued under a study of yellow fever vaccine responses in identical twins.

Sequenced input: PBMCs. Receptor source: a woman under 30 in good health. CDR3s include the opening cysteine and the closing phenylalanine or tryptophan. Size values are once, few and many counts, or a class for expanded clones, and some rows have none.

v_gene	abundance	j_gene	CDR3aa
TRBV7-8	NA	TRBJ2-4	CASSPDNRDRRLAKNIQYF
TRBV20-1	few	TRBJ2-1	CSADDIHEQFF
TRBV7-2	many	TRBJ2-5	CASSLSGATGETQYF
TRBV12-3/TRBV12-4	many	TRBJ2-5	CASSYAGGPETQYF
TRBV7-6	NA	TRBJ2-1	CASSQPSGGAYNEQFF
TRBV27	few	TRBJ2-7	CASSLFGQAYEQYF
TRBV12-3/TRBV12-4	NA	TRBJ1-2	CANKDGIYGYTF
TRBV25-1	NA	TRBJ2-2	CASSGEGNTGELFF
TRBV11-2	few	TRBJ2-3	CASSLLTGWEATDTQYF
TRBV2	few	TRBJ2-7	CASSEVGFSSYEQYF
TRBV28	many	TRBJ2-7	CASSPGQGVVFPYEQYF
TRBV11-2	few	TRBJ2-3	CASSNLWGDTQYF
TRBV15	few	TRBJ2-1	CATSRSWTSGDNEQFF
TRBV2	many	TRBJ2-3	CASSDLRSWTDTQYF
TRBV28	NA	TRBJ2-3	CASSLDWGPPDTQYF
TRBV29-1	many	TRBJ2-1	CSVEGTGYFNEQFF
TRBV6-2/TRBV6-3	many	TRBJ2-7	CASSRRHSYEQYF
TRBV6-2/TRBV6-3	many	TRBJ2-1	CASNDLKGDFGEQFF
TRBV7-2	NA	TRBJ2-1	CASSLALIRMYNEQFF
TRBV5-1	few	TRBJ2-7	CASSPERDRVDEQYF
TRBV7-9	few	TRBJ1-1	CASSLGGQRTEAFF
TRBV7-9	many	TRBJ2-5	CASSPHPATGRLKTQYF
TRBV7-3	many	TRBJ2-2	CASSLINTNTGELFF
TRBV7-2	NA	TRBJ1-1	CASSLGAGVGTEAFF
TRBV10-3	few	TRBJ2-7	CAISRSGEQYF
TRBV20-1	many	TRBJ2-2	CSARRSSVTGELFF
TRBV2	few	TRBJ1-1	CASNVRLGATEAFF
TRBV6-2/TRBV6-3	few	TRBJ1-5	CASSPDTYQPQHF
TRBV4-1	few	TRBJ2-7	CASSQGLGAYEQYF
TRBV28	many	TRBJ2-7	CASSPGTSGAYEQYF
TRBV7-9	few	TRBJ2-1	CAPGAVLYNEQFF
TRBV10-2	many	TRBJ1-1	CASQGLENTEAFF
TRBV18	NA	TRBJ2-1	CASSPGEGTSQFF
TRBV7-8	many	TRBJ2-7	CASSLVSGAYEQYF
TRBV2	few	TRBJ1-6	CASSGVLAPLHF
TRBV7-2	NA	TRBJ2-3	CASSQNAAGNTQYF
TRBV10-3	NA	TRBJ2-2	CAISETGMNTGELFF
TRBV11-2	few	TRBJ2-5	CASSLSTIQETQYF
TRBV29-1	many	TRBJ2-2	CSVVEGGVNTGELFF
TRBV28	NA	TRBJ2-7	CASSFYPSNPLGRNFYEQYF
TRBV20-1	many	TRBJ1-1	CSAGQAVNTEAFF
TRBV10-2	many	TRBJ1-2	CASSDPDRDYGYTF
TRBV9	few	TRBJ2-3	CASSVGASGGSSTDTQYF
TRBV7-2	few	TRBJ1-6	CASSQGGGGAPLHF
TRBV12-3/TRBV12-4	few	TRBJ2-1	CASTPLGVGQYNEQFF
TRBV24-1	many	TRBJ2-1	CATSDPMDEQFF
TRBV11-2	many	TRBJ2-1	CASRGGLAWSEQFF
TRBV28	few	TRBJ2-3	CASSRRGRSDTQYF
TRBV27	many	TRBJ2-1	CASSITRTGNNEQFF
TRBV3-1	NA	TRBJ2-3	CASSLTRLAGYATDTQYF
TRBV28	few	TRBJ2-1	CASSFVEQFF
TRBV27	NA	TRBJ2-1	CASRPGSAYNEQFF
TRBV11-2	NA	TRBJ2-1	CASSRTSGSLIHNEQFF
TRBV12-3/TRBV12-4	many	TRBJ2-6	CASSLQGSGANVLTF
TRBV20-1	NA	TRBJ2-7	CSARDPFRTVSYEQYF
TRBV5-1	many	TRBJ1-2	CASSLTRTEYGYTF